Listed here is a single T cell receptor (beta chain). The target antigen is unknown. Other DNA sequences within the sample encode an identical CDR3. It was with 60 Vbeta and 13 Jbeta primers that the PCR ran. Produced via immunoSEQ multiplex PCR; TCRdb's table is partial and in-frame only. The sample has about 89,000 clones, approximately 80% seen once; the top ten hold roughly 3.5%. The data originate from a study of cytomegalovirus exposure and HLA in healthy donors. Study-level points and caveats: Later work found most CMV-associated TCR beta chains apparently HLA-restricted. Earlier analysis yielded a pattern in which most TCR beta V segments were productive about 90% or about 30% of the time.

The V gene's germline CDR1 is PRHDT and CDR2 FYEKMQ (reference sequence). With 6 bases clipped from V and 2 bases from J, the junction kept 11 bases outside the gene matches. The CDR3 length is 16 residues. This chain uses TRBV13 with TRBJ2-3, with 7 nucleotides matching TRBD1. The receptor's source is a man under 40 in good health and CMV-seronegative. Sequencing was done on a sample of PBMCs. The CDR3 nucleotides read TGTGCCAGCAGTATCCGTCGACAGGGACACACAGATACGCAGTATTTT. Its translation: CASSIRRQGHTDTQYF. The variable domain in full, with the rest retrieved from reference TRBV13 and TRBJ2-3, is AAGVIQSPRHLIKEKRETATLKCYPIPRHDTVYWYQQGPGQDPQFLISFYEKMQSDKGSIPDRFSAQQFSDYHSELNMSSLELGDSALYFCASSIRRQGHTDTQYFGPGTRLTVL.